This T cell receptor beta chain was retrieved from a study of blood T cell repertoires in COVID-19. The CDR3 consists of 17 residues. Trimming pared 4 bases from V and 2 bases from J, leaving 18 bases between. CDR1 and CDR2 (germline): SGHRS, YFSETQ. Profiled with immunoSEQ multiplex PCR; TCRdb holds only in-frame clones, not every one. Counted here are about 370,000 clones, approximately 92% occurring once; the ten biggest clones make up 1%. The TCR originated in a man between 18 and 29 years old who had recovered from COVID-19. Sequenced: PBMCs or T cells enriched from blood (not recorded which). V is TRBV5-1 and J is TRBJ2-2, with D perhaps TRBD1 (6 bases). The CDR3 here is CASSKPPTGVNTGELFF. The CDR3 region has the DNA TGCGCCAGCAGCAAACCACCGACAGGAGTAAACACCGGGGAGCTGTTTTTT.